This record covers a single T cell receptor (beta chain). The sample comes from a study of blood T cell repertoires in COVID-19. CDR1 is LNHDA, CDR2 SQIVND, per germline (reference sequence). This CDR3 has 14 amino acids. Trimming shortened V by 3 bases and J by 4 bases, and 10 bases separated the two germline ends. Sequencing used immunoSEQ multiplex PCR; TCRdb keeps in-frame clones, though not all of them. The sample has about 82,000 clones, about 86% seen once. The clonotype was recovered from a woman aged 55-69 years with acute or convalescent COVID-19. The chain joins TRBV19 to TRBJ2-1, with D perhaps matching TRBD1 (5 bases). The sequenced sample consisted of peripheral blood. The CDR3, as DNA: TGTGCCAGTAGTATTCAGGGTCGGTACAATGAGCAGTTCTTC. This encodes CASSIQGRYNEQFF.